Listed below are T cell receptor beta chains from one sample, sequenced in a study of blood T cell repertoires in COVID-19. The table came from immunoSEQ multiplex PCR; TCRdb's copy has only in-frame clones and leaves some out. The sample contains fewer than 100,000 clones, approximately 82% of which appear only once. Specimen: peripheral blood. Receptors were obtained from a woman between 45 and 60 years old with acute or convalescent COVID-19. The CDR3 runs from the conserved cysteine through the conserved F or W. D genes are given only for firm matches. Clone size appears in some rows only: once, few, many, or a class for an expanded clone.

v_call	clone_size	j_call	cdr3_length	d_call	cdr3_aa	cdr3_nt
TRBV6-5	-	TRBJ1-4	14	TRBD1	CASSYLQGNEKLFF	TGTGCCAGCAGTTACCTACAGGGGAATGAAAAACTGTTTTTT
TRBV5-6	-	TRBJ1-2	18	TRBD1	CASSSTTIRDRVNYGYTF	TGTGCCAGCAGCTCCACGACAATAAGAGACAGGGTTAACTATGGCTACACCTTC
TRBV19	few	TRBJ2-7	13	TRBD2	CASRTATSGEQYF	TGTGCCAGTAGAACGGCAACTAGCGGCGAGCAGTACTTC
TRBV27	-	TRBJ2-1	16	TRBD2	CASRLAGDTSYNEQFF	TGTGCCAGCAGACTAGCGGGGGACACGTCCTACAATGAGCAGTTCTTC
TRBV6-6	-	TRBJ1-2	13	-	CASSSTSIYGYTF	TGTGCCAGCAGTTCCACCTCTATCTATGGCTACACCTTC
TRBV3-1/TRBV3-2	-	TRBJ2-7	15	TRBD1	CASSHRGTVNYEQYF	TGTGCCAGCAGCCACAGAGGGACAGTAAATTACGAGCAGTACTTC
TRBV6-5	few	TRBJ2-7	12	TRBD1	CASKTGGYEQYF	TGTGCCAGCAAAACAGGGGGCTACGAGCAGTACTTC
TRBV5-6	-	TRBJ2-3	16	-	CASSFFGQLAADTQYF	TGTGCCAGCAGCTTTTTTGGCCAACTAGCTGCAGATACGCAGTATTTT
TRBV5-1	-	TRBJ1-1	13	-	CASSLVLNTEAFF	TGCGCCAGCAGCTTGGTATTGAACACTGAAGCTTTCTTT
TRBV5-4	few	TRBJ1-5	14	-	CASSLDPGAQPQHF	TGTGCCAGCAGCTTGGACCCAGGGGCTCAGCCCCAGCATTTT
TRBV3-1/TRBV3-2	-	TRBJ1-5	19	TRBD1	CASSQREPNRGRSNQPQHF	TGTGCCAGCAGCCAAAGGGAACCTAACAGGGGGCGAAGCAATCAGCCCCAGCATTTT
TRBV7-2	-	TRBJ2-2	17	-	CASSLVGGTANTGELFF	TGTGCCAGCAGCTTAGTTGGGGGCACTGCGAACACCGGGGAGCTGTTTTTT
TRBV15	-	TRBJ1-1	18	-	CATSSPNRVGAESRGAFF	TGTGCCACCAGCAGCCCTAACCGCGTGGGGGCCGAATCCCGGGGAGCTTTCTTT
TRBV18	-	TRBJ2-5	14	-	CASSPQQGQETQYF	TGTGCCAGCTCACCACAGCAGGGTCAAGAGACCCAGTACTTC
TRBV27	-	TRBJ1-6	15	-	CATARGWGNNSPLHF	TGTGCCACCGCGCGGGGATGGGGTAATAATTCACCCCTCCACTTT
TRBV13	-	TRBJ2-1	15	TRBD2	CASRGLAGGIGEQFF	TGTGCCAGCAGGGGACTAGCGGGGGGGATCGGTGAGCAGTTCTTC
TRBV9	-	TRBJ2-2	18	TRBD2	CASSPTAGGGTNTGELFF	TGTGCCAGCAGCCCTACGGCTGGGGGAGGGACGAACACCGGGGAGCTGTTTTTT
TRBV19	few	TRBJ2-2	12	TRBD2	CASSPGGAFYQF	TGTGCCAGTAGTCCGGGGGGGGCGTTTTACCAATTT
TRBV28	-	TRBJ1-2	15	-	CASSGSTARGYGYTF	TGTGCCAGCAGTGGGTCGACAGCCCGCGGCTATGGCTACACCTTC
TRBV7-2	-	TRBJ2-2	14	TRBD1	CASSSHQGARELFF	TGTGCCAGCAGCTCGCATCAGGGGGCCAGGGAGCTGTTTTTT
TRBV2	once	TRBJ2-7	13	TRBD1	CASSRTGGYEQYF	TGTGCCAGCAGTAGGACAGGGGGCTACGAGCAGTACTTC
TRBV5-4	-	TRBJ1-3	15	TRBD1	CASSLQGASGNTIYF	TGTGCCAGCAGCTTACAGGGGGCTTCTGGAAACACCATATATTTT
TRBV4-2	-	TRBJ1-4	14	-	CASSPAGGGEKLFF	TGTGCCAGCAGCCCCGCGGGAGGAGGTGAAAAACTGTTTTTT
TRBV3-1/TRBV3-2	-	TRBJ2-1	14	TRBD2	CASSQGGRANEQFF	TGTGCCAGCAGCCAAGGCGGGAGGGCCAATGAGCAGTTCTTC
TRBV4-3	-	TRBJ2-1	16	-	CASSQDLAGRGTEQFF	TGCGCCAGCAGCCAAGATCTTGCGGGGAGAGGAACTGAGCAGTTCTTC
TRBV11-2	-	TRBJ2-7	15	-	CASSAVRPNPLRQYF	TGTGCCAGCAGCGCGGTTCGCCCAAATCCGCTTAGGCAGTACTTC
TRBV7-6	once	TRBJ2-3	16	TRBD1	CASSSSTGALIYTQYF	TGTGCCAGCAGCTCGTCGACAGGGGCCCTCATTTATACGCAGTATTTT
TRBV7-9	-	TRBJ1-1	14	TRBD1	CASSRGQEDTEAFF	TGTGCCAGCAGCCGGGGACAGGAGGACACTGAAGCTTTCTTT
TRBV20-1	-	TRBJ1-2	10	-	CSASITSYTF	TGCAGTGCTAGTATTACAAGCTACACCTTC
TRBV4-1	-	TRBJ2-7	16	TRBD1	CASSQSLTGGESEQYF	TGCGCCAGCAGCCAATCCCTGACAGGGGGAGAATCCGAGCAGTACTTC
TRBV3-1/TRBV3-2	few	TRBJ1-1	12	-	CASSQANTEAFF	TGTGCCAGCAGCCAAGCTAACACTGAAGCTTTCTTT
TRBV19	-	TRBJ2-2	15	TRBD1	CASSASRQGGGELFF	TGTGCCAGTAGTGCTTCCCGACAGGGTGGCGGGGAGCTGTTTTTT
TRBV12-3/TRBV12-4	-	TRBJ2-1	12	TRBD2	CASSQWTSEQFF	TGTGCCAGCAGCCAATGGACTAGTGAGCAGTTCTTC
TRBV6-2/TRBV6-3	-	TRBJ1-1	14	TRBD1	CASSWGTANTEAFF	TGTGCCAGCAGTTGGGGGACAGCGAACACTGAAGCTTTCTTT
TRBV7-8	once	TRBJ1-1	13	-	CASRQRENTEAFF	TGTGCCAGCAGACAACGGGAGAACACTGAAGCTTTCTTT
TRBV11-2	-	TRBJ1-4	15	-	CASSLRGTSSEKLFF	TGTGCCAGCAGCTTAAGAGGGACAAGTAGTGAAAAACTGTTTTTT
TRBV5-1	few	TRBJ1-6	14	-	CASSLDRENSPLHF	TGCGCCAGCAGCTTGGACAGGGAAAATTCACCCCTCCACTTT
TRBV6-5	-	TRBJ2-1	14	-	CASMPQLTQSEQFF	TGTGCCAGCATGCCCCAACTAACTCAGAGTGAGCAGTTCTTC
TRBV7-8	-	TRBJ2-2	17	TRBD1	CASSLPRDRGFSGELFF	TGTGCCAGCAGCTTGCCCCGGGACAGGGGGTTTTCCGGGGAGCTGTTTTTT
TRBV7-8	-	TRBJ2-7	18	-	CASSLVGTRDWDLYEQYF	TGTGCCAGCAGCTTAGTAGGGACAAGGGATTGGGACCTCTACGAGCAGTACTTC
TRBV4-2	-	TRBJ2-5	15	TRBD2	CASSPVGGAQETQYF	TGTGCCAGCAGCCCTGTCGGGGGGGCCCAAGAGACCCAGTACTTC
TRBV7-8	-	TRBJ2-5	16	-	CASSLGRQRLQETQYF	TGTGCCAGCAGCTTGGGAAGACAGAGACTCCAAGAGACCCAGTACTTC
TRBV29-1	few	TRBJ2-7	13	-	CSVDSPAGYEQYF	TGCAGCGTTGACTCGCCAGCGGGCTACGAGCAGTACTTC
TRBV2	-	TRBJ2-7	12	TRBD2	CANGLGSNEQYF	TGTGCCAACGGACTAGGTTCGAACGAGCAGTACTTC
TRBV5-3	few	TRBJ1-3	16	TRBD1	CARSGGQDSSGNTIYF	TGTGCCAGAAGCGGTGGACAGGATTCCTCTGGAAACACCATATATTTT
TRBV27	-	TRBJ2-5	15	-	CASSLEGGRWETQYF	TGTGCCAGCAGTTTAGAGGGTGGGAGGTGGGAGACCCAGTACTTC
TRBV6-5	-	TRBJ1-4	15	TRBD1	CASTRQGARYEKLFF	TGTGCCAGCACCAGACAGGGGGCGCGGTATGAAAAACTGTTTTTT
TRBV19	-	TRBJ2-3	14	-	CASRYKGLGDTQYF	TGTGCCAGTAGATACAAGGGGCTAGGAGATACGCAGTATTTT